The rows below give T cell receptor beta chains drawn from one sample of a study of HIV-infected patients and healthy controls. MiXCR, run by TCRdb on the 5' RACE reads, gives a single entry per CDR3 protein. This sample has about 19,000 distinct CDR3 sequences, with roughly 9.3% found just once. The sequenced sample was blood. The receptors here all came from an adult in good health. Both conserved end residues are part of each CDR3. A D gene is named only where the DNA matches it firmly. Clone size is shown for a subset of rows, as once, few, many or a class of expanded clone.

d_call	v_call	j_call	clone_size	cdr3_aa	cdr3_nt
NA	TRBV4-3	TRBJ2-1	few	CASSQVNVVGVFFNEQFF	TGCGCCAGCAGCCAAGTAAATGTTGTGGGGGTTTTTTTCAATGAGCAGTTCTTC
NA	TRBV29-1	TRBJ2-2	many	CSVFGVNTGELFF	TGCAGCGTTTTCGGGGTAAACACCGGGGAGCTGTTTTTT
TRBD2	TRBV24-1	TRBJ2-2	many	CATSSTSGSYTGELFF	TGTGCCACCAGTTCTACTAGCGGGAGTTACACCGGGGAGCTGTTTTTT
NA	TRBV19	TRBJ2-5	few	CATSHGSGLAETQYF	TGTGCCACTAGTCACGGGAGCGGCCTTGCAGAGACCCAGTACTTC
NA	TRBV7-8	TRBJ1-1	NA	CASSPRYTDTEAFF	TGTGCCAGCAGCCCGAGGTATACAGACACTGAAGCTTTCTTT
NA	TRBV7-2	TRBJ2-2	many	CASSFIQGGTGELFF	TGTGCCAGCAGCTTTATACAGGGGGGGACCGGGGAGCTGTTTTTT
NA	TRBV28	TRBJ2-6	NA	CASSGGAPSGANVLTF	TGTGCCAGCTCGGGCGGGGCCCCCTCTGGGGCCAACGTCCTGACTTTC
NA	TRBV12-3/TRBV12-4	TRBJ2-5	medium-sized	CASSFTDSSAQYF	TGTGCCAGCAGTTTCACTGATTCTTCGGCCCAGTACTTC
NA	TRBV18	TRBJ1-1	few	CASSPLTTGTDTEAFF	TGTGCCAGCTCACCTTTGACGACAGGTACCGACACTGAAGCTTTCTTT
TRBD1	TRBV7-3	TRBJ2-7	many	CASSLQGQGGYEQYF	TGTGCCAGCAGCCTCCAGGGACAGGGGGGGTACGAGCAGTACTTC
NA	TRBV6-6	TRBJ1-4	many	CASSKQGHNEKLFF	TGTGCCAGCAGTAAACAGGGACATAATGAAAAACTGTTTTTT
NA	TRBV28	TRBJ1-2	many	CASTAGNSWGYTF	TGTGCCAGCACCGCCGGGAACTCGTGGGGCTACACCTTC
NA	TRBV5-4	TRBJ2-1	many	CASSPAGRDSSKFF	TGTGCCAGCAGCCCAGCCGGCCGTGACTCTAGCAAGTTCTTC
NA	TRBV19	TRBJ1-5	many	CASSMTWSAGNQPQHF	TGTGCCAGTAGTATGACGTGGAGTGCTGGCAATCAGCCCCAGCATTTT
NA	TRBV24-1	TRBJ2-5	few	CATRIPRDGYQETQYF	TGTGCCACCAGGATACCTCGGGACGGGTACCAAGAGACCCAGTACTTC
TRBD1	TRBV29-1	TRBJ2-3	many	CSVGGDRSDTQYF	TGCAGCGTTGGGGGGGACAGGTCTGATACGCAGTATTTT
TRBD1	TRBV5-1	TRBJ2-6	many	CASSPWTGSGANVLTF	TGCGCCAGCAGCCCCTGGACAGGGTCCGGGGCCAACGTCCTGACTTTC
NA	TRBV5-4	TRBJ2-7	many	CASREGGEQYF	TGTGCCAGCAGGGAGGGGGGCGAGCAGTACTTC
TRBD1	TRBV12-3/TRBV12-4	TRBJ1-2	many	CASSHSGVGTGGRSYGYTF	TGTGCCAGCAGCCATTCTGGTGTCGGGACAGGGGGTCGGAGCTATGGCTACACCTTC
TRBD2	TRBV28	TRBJ2-3	many	CASSKIGLAEKEDTQYF	TGTGCCAGCAGCAAAATCGGACTAGCGGAGAAGGAAGATACGCAGTATTTT
NA	TRBV13	TRBJ1-5	NA	CASSAGHSNQPQHF	TGTGCCAGCAGCGCGGGCCATAGCAATCAGCCCCAGCATTTT
TRBD2	TRBV14	TRBJ2-5	many	CASSQDHRLARQETQYF	TGTGCCAGCAGCCAAGATCACCGACTAGCTCGGCAAGAGACCCAGTACTTC
TRBD1	TRBV28	TRBJ1-5	many	CASSWATGAQPQHF	TGTGCCAGCAGCTGGGCGACAGGGGCTCAGCCCCAGCATTTT
NA	TRBV7-9	TRBJ1-6	many	CASSSEGQSSYNSPLHF	TGTGCCAGCAGCTCGGAGGGCCAGAGCTCCTATAATTCACCCCTCCACTTT
NA	TRBV7-9	TRBJ1-6	many	CASSPTIRGASYNSPLHF	TGTGCCAGCAGCCCCACGATCAGAGGGGCCTCCTATAATTCACCCCTCCACTTT
TRBD2	TRBV20-1	TRBJ2-4	many	CSAISGGNIQYF	TGCAGTGCCATCAGCGGGGGCAACATTCAGTACTTC
TRBD1	TRBV4-1	TRBJ2-5	few	CASSQEGGPWETQYF	TGCGCCAGCAGCCAAGAAGGGGGCCCTTGGGAGACCCAGTACTTC
NA	TRBV12-3/TRBV12-4	TRBJ2-5	few	CASSFRQGETQYF	TGTGCCAGCAGTTTTCGGCAGGGCGAGACCCAGTACTTC
NA	TRBV12-3/TRBV12-4	TRBJ1-1	many	CASSFSGVVAEAFF	TGTGCCAGCAGTTTTAGTGGGGTCGTCGCTGAAGCTTTCTTT
NA	TRBV13	TRBJ2-3	NA	CASSTRKLDTQYF	TGTGCCAGCAGCACCCGGAAACTTGATACGCAGTATTTT
TRBD1	TRBV10-3	TRBJ2-7	many	CAISAGQGPYEQYF	TGTGCCATCAGTGCCGGACAGGGGCCTTACGAGCAGTACTTC
NA	TRBV5-1	TRBJ2-7	medium-sized	CASSGDYEQYF	TGCGCCAGCAGCGGCGACTACGAGCAGTACTTC